This T cell receptor (beta chain) was profiled in a study of PD-L1 blockade in urothelial cancer. The CDR3 has 15 amino acids. Germline lookup yields CDR1 SGHDT and CDR2 YYEEEE. The junction had 5 bases not matched to a gene; V was cut back by 2 bases and J by 4 bases. This sample's time point: pretreatment peripheral blood. The data were produced by immunoSEQ multiplex PCR, yet TCRdb's version contains in-frame clones alone and is incomplete. This repertoire shows roughly 87,000 clones, roughly 90% found once; its top ten account for more than 0.85%. As regards this clone: The antigen is unknown.

Notes on the study in general: Pretreatment clonality of the blood TCR repertoire below the median was predictive of superior survival.

The clonotype comes from a woman at least 80 years old with urothelial cancer. Here the sequenced sample was PBMCs, taken around atezolizumab (anti-PD-L1) treatment. The chain joins TRBV5-6 to TRBJ2-1; TRBD1 agrees at 8 bases. CDR3: CASSFRDRPYNEQFF. As DNA, the CDR3 is TGTGCCAGCAGCTTCCGGGACAGGCCGTACAATGAGCAGTTCTTC.